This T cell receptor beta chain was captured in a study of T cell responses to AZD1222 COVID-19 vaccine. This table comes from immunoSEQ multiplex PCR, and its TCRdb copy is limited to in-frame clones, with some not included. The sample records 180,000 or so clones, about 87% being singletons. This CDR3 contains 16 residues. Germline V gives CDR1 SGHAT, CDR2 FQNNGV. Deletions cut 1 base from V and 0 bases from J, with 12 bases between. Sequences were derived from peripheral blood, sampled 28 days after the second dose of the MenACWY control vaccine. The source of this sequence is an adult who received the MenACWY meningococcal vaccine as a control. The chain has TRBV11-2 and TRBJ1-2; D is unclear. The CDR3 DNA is TGTGCCAGCAGCTTAGCCGTGGCGGTCCCTAACTATGGCTACACCTTC. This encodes CASSLAVAVPNYGYTF. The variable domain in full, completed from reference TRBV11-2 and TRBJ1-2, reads EAGVAQSPRYKIIEKRQSVAFWCNPISGHATLYWYQQILGQGPKLLIQFQNNGVVDDSQLPKDRFSAERLKGVDSTLKIQPAKLEDSAVYLCASSLAVAVPNYGYTFGSGTRLTVV.